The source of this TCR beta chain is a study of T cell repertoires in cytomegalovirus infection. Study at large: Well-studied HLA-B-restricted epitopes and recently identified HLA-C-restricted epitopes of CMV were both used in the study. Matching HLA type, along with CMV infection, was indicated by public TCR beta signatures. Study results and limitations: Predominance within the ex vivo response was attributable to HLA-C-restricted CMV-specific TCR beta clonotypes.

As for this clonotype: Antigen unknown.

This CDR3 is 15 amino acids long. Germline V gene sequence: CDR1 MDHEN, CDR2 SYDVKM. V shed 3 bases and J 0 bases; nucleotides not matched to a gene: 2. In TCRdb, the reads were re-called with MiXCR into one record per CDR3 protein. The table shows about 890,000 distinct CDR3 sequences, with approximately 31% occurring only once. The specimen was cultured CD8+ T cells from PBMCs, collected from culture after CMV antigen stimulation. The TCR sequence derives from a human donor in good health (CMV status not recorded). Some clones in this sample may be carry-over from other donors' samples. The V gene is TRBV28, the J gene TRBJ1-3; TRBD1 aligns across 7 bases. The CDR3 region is CASSFRGPSGNTIYF. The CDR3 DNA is TGTGCCAGCAGTTTTAGGGGGCCCTCTGGAAACACCATATATTTT.